This T cell receptor (beta chain) was identified during a study of vaccination and CD4 T cells after COVID-19. At the level of the study: Nasal swab PCR identified SARS-CoV-2 in the convalescent patients, of whom nine were mild and one severe. Three convalescent patients underwent sampling at day 14 and then at days 161 to 241 post-vaccination, the study reports.

Overall study results and limits: Convalescent patients gained a median about 90% of their reactive clones only post-vaccination. The study found median SARS-CoV-2-reactive clonotypes rising from around 20 to 38, not significantly.

TCRdb re-analysed the PCR reads in MiXCR, keeping a single row per CDR3 protein. The sample records just under 30,000 distinct CDR3 sequences, almost 50% being singletons. Germline-derived CDR1 and CDR2 are MGHRA and YSYEKL. Trimming cost V 5 bases and J 5 bases, with 21 bases left between them. The CDR3 extends over 16 amino acids. Time point denoted: late sampling 161 to 241 days after vaccination in a few convalescent patients. This clonotype has more than one count but fewer than ten. Its antigen remains unidentified. The receptor comes from a human donor who had recovered from COVID-19. The J gene is TRBJ2-5, the V gene TRBV4-1; tentatively, D is TRBD1 (6 bases). The sequencing used CD4+ T cells from blood, collected about 7 months after SARS-CoV-2 vaccination. The CDR3 protein is CASSTRYRVGLETQYF. The DNA of the CDR3 is TGCGCCAGCAGCACGCGATACAGGGTCGGGTTGGAGACCCAGTACTTC.